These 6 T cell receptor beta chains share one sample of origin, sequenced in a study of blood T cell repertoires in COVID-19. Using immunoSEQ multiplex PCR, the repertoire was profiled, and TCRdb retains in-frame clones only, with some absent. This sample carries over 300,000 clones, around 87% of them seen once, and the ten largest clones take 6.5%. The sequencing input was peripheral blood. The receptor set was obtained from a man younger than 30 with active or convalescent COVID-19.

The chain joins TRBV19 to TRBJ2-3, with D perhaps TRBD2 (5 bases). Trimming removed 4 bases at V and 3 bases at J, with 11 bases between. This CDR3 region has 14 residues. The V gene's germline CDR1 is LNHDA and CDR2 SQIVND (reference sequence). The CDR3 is CASSSYSGTDTQYF. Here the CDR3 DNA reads TGTGCCAGTAGTAGCTACTCGGGGACAGATACGCAGTATTTT.

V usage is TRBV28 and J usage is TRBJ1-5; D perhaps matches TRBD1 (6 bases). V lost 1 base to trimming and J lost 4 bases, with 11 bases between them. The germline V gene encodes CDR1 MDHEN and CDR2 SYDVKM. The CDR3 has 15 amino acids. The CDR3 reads CASSLLGQRNQPQHF. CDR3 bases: TGTGCCAGCAGTTTATTAGGACAGAGAAATCAGCCCCAGCATTTT.

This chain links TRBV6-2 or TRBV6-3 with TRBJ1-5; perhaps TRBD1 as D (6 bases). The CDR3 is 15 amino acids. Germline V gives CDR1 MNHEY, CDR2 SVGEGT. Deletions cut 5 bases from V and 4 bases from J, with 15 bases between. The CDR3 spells CASSKIRDTNQPQHF. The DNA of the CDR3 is TGTGCCAGCAGTAAAATCCGGGACACTAATCAGCCCCAGCATTTT.

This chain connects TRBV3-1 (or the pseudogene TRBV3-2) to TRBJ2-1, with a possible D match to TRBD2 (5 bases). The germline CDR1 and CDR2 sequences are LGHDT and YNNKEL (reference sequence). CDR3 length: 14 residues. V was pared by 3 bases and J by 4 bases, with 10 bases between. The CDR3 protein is CASSHLLEYNEQFF. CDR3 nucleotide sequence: TGTGCCAGCAGCCATTTACTAGAGTACAATGAGCAGTTCTTC.

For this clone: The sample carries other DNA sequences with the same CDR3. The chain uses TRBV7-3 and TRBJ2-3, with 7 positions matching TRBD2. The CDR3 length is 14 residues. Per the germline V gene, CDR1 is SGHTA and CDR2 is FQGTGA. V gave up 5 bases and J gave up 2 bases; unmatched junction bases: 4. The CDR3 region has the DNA TGTGCCAGCAGCCAAACTAGCGCCACAGATACGCAGTATTTT. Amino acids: CASSQTSATDTQYF.

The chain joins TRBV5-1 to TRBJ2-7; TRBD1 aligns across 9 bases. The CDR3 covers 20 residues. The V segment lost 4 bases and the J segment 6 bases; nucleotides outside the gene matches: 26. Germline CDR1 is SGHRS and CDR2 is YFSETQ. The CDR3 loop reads CASSLDPTGQGRWLSSEQYF. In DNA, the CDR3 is TGCGCCAGCAGCCTCGACCCTACCGGACAGGGGCGGTGGTTGTCCAGCGAGCAGTACTTC.